The sequence of this TCR beta chain was determined in a study of beta chain features in type 1 diabetes. This clone has a handful of counts. V lost 2 bases, J lost 0 bases, and 12 bases lay in between. CDR1 and CDR2 from the germline V gene are SGHRS and YFSETQ. This CDR3 spans 15 amino acids. What was sequenced were expressed TCRB transcripts, since all of the isolated RNA had been reverse transcribed. TCRdb's table, derived via immunoSEQ multiplex PCR, lists solely in-frame clones and lacks some. Among around 280,000 clones listed, approximately 8% were seen once. The clonotype originates from a young woman in good health. Sequenced: central memory CD4+ T cells from blood. The rearrangement uses TRBV5-1 and TRBJ2-7; D unresolved. CDR3 sequence reads: CASSLGLSSSYEQYV. The CDR3 region has the DNA TGCGCCAGCAGCTTAGGGCTTTCGAGCTCCTACGAGCAGTACGTC.